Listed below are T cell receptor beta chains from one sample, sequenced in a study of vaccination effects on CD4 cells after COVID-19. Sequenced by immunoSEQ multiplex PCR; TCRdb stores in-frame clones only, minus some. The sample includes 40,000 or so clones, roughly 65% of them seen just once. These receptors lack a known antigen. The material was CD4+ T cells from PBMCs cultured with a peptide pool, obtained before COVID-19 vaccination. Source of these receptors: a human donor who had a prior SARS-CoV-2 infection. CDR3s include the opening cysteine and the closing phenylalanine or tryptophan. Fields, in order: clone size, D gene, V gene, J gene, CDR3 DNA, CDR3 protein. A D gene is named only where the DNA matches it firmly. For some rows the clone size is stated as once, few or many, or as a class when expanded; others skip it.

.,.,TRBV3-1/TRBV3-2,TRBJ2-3,TGTGCCACAGGTTGGGCAGGGCGGGCAGATACGCAGTATTTT,CATGWAGRADTQYF
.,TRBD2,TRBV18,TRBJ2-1,TGTGCCAGCTCACCTTATTTAAGCGGGGGGGTCTACAATGAGCAGTTCTTC,CASSPYLSGGVYNEQFF
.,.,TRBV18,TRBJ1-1,TGTGCCAGCTCACCAGGCCGGGGGGGTGAAGCTTTCTTT,CASSPGRGGEAFF
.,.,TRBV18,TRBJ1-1,TGTGCCAGCGTCTTTGGGCTGAACACTGAAGCTTTCTTT,CASVFGLNTEAFF
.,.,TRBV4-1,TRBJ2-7,TGCGCCAGCAGCCAGCAGAGGACATACGAGCAGTACTTC,CASSQQRTYEQYF
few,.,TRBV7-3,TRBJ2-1,TGTGCCAGCAGCTTAACGGCTGGTCAGGTTAACAATGAGCAGTTCTTC,CASSLTAGQVNNEQFF
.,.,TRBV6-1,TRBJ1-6,TGTGCCAGCAGTGACCACGATAATTCACCCCTCCACTTT,CASSDHDNSPLHF
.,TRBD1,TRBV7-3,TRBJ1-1,TGTGCCAGCAGCTTAATGGGGCTCGGCGGGGACAGGGGATGGAACACTGAAGCTTTCTTT,CASSLMGLGGDRGWNTEAFF
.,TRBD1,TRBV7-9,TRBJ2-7,TGTGCCAGCAGCTGGCCGGGACAGACCTACGAGCAGTACTTC,CASSWPGQTYEQYF
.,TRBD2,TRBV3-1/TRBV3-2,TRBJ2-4,TGTGCCAGCAGCCTAGCGGGGCGGGGAAAAAACATTCAGTACTTC,CASSLAGRGKNIQYF
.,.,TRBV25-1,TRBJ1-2,TGTGCCAGCAGTTTGTTCGGGTTGCACACCTTC,CASSLFGLHTF
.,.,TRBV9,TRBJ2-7,TGTGCCAGCAGCGTCGGGTGGGGCTCCGAGCAGTACTTC,CASSVGWGSEQYF
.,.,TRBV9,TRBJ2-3,TGTGCCAGCTCCTTTTCTACGGGAGAAACAGATACGCAGTATTTT,CASSFSTGETDTQYF
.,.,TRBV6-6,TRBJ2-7,TGTGCCAGCAGGTTCGACAGCTACGAGCAGTACTTC,CASRFDSYEQYF
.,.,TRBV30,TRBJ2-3,TGTGCCTGGAGTGTCCCGACAGATACGCAGTATTTT,CAWSVPTDTQYF
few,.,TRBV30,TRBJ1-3,TGTGCCTGGTTGGGCAGGGCCATGAACACCATATATTTT,CAWLGRAMNTIYF
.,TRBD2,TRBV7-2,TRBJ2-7,TGTGCCAGCAGCTCAGGTTATGGGGGGGTGCCCTACGAGCAGTACTTC,CASSSGYGGVPYEQYF
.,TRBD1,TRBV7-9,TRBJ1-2,TGTGCCAGCAGCGGGGAGGGGGCTAGGGGCTACACCTTC,CASSGEGARGYTF
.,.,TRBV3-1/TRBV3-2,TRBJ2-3,TGTGCCAGCAGCCACACCGGGGATACGCAGTATTTT,CASSHTGDTQYF
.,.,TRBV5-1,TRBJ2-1,TGCGCCAGCAGCTTGGACGACTATTCTTTGTCTCGTGAGCAGTTCTTC,CASSLDDYSLSREQFF
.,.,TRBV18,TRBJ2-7,TGTGCCAGCTCACCATCCTGGGGAAAGGGCGAGCAGTACTTC,CASSPSWGKGEQYF
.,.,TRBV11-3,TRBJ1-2,TGTGCCAGCAGCTTTAATTTGCGGGGGTCTAACTATGGCTACACCTTC,CASSFNLRGSNYGYTF
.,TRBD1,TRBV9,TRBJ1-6,TGTGCCAGCAGCCCCAGACAGGGCCCAAATTCACCCCTCCACTTT,CASSPRQGPNSPLHF
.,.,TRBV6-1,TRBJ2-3,TGTGCCAGCAGTGAACGGGACCGCTATACGCAGTATTTT,CASSERDRYTQYF
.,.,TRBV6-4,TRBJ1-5,TGTGCCAGCAGTGACCCAGGAACCCAGCCCCAGCATTTT,CASSDPGTQPQHF
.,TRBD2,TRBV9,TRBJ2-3,TGTGCCAGCAGCCCCCGGGGAGGGGACCTCACAGATACGCAGTATTTT,CASSPRGGDLTDTQYF
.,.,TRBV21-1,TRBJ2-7,TGTGCCAGCAGCAAAGACGACTGCTGCTACGAGCAGTACTTC,CASSKDDCCYEQYF
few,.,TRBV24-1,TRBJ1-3,TGTGCCACCAGTGACGGTCAGAGAAACACCATATATTTT,CATSDGQRNTIYF
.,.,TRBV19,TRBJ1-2,TGTGCCGTGTACTCGGGGGCAGACTATGGCTACACCTTC,CAVYSGADYGYTF
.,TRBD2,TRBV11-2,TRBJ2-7,TGTGCCAGCAGCTTAGATCGGGCTCGGACTAGCCGCCGAAAATCCTACGAGCAGTACTTC,CASSLDRARTSRRKSYEQYF
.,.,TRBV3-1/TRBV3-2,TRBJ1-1,TGTGCCAGCAGCCAAGATCGTTCGTCTCGGGGGAACACTGAAGCTTTCTTT,CASSQDRSSRGNTEAFF
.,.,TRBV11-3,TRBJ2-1,TGTGCCAGCAGCACCGGGACCGCCTACAATGAGCAGTTCTTC,CASSTGTAYNEQFF
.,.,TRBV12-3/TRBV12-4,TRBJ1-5,TGTGCCAGCAGTCTACAGGAGGGCCAGCCCCAGCATTTT,CASSLQEGQPQHF
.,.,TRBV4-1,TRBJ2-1,TGCGCCAGCAGCCATGGTGGGCGGAATGAGCAGTTCTTC,CASSHGGRNEQFF
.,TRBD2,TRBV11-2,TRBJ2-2,TGTGCCAGCAGCTTAGAAGGGCCTAGCGGGAGGGCACACAACACCGGGGAGCTGTTTTTT,CASSLEGPSGRAHNTGELFF
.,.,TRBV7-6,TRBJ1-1,TGTGCCAGCATCAATTCCGAGTGGTACGGGGACACTGAAGCTTTCTTT,CASINSEWYGDTEAFF
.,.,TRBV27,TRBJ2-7,TGTGCCAGCGGCCGGGGCAGGGGACTCTCCTACGAGCAGTACTTC,CASGRGRGLSYEQYF
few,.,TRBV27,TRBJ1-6,TGTGCCAGCGGTTATAATTCACCCCTCCACTTT,CASGYNSPLHF
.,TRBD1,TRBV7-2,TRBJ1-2,TGTGCCAGCAGGTCCCGGGACAGCAACTATGGCTACACCTTC,CASRSRDSNYGYTF
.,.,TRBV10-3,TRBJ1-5,TGTGCCATCAGTGAGTCGAATAACAGAGGGTTTGAAGGGCCCCAGCATTTT,CAISESNNRGFEGPQHF
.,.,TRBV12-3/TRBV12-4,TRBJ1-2,TGTGCCAGCAGCCGCAGGGAGGCCTATGGCTACACCTTC,CASSRREAYGYTF
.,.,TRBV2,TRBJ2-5,TGTGCCAGCAGTGAAGGTACAGTGTACCAAGAGACCCAGTACTTC,CASSEGTVYQETQYF
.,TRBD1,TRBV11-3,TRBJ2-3,TGTGCCAGCAGCTTAAGGATGCAGGGGGAGACTACGCAGTATTTT,CASSLRMQGETTQYF
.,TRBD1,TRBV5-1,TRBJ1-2,TGCGCCAGCAGCCCCGGGACAGGGGCCCCGAACTATGGCTACACCTTC,CASSPGTGAPNYGYTF
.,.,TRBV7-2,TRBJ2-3,TGTGCCAGCAGCCTAAGGGGAATGAGGGGACACATAACCACAGATACGCAGTATTTT,CASSLRGMRGHITTDTQYF
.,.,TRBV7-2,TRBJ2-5,TGTGCCAGCAGCTTGGAGGGGGCAGGAGAGACCCAGTACTTC,CASSLEGAGETQYF
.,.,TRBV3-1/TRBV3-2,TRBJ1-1,TGTGCCAGCAGCCAAGCCGGGGGTAGGACTGAAGCTTTCTTT,CASSQAGGRTEAFF
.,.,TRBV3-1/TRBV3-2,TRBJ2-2,TGTGCCAGCAAGCTCGGGATCGCATCGTCCGGGGAGCTGTTTTTT,CASKLGIASSGELFF
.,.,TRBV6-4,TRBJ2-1,TGTGCCAGCAGTGACTCAGCGGGCTCCTACAATGAGCAGTTCTTC,CASSDSAGSYNEQFF
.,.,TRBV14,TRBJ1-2,TGTGCCAGCAGCCCCTTGGGCCCGACTAACTATGGCTACACCTTC,CASSPLGPTNYGYTF
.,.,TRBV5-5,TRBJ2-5,TGTGCCAGCAGTCGGGCCGTCAAAGAGACCCAGTACTTC,CASSRAVKETQYF
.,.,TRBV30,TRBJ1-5,TGTGCCTGGAGTGTCAGGGAGAATCAGCCCCAGCATTTT,CAWSVRENQPQHF
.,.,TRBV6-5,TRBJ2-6,TGTGCCAGCAGAAGTCCCTCTGGGGCCAACGTCCTGACTTTC,CASRSPSGANVLTF